Presented here are 32 T cell receptor beta chains from one specimen sequenced in a study of T cell changes during pregnancy in multiple sclerosis. Sequenced by immunoSEQ multiplex PCR; TCRdb stores in-frame clones only, minus some. Of roughly 35,000 clones in the sample, over 90% are singletons; the top ten hold about 0.4%. This specimen was CD4+ T cells from peripheral blood mononuclear cells, taken in the third trimester of pregnancy. The receptors were gathered from a female donor in good health, enrolled as a control in a pregnancy study.

This chain joins TRBV11-1 and TRBJ1-4; tentative D call: TRBD1 (5 bases). The CDR3 loop spans 15 amino acids. Trimming left V 6 bases short and J 3 bases short, with 14 bases between. Looked up from germline, CDR1 is SGHAT and CDR2 is FQDESV (reference sequence). Here the CDR3 DNA reads TGTGCCAGCAGAGAGGACACCTCACCTAATGAAAAACTGTTTTTT. This gives the protein CASREDTSPNEKLFF. The full variable domain, with the rest looked up from reference TRBV11-1 and TRBJ1-4, is EAEVAQSPRYKITEKSQAVAFWCDPISGHATLYWYRQILGQGPELLVQFQDESVVDDSQLPKDRFSAERLKGVDSTLKIQPAELGDSAMYLCASREDTSPNEKLFFGSGTQLSVL.

This chain uses TRBV19 with TRBJ1-2; 11 nucleotides line up with TRBD1. This CDR3 comprises 14 residues. J gave up 7 bases and V 3 bases, and 4 bases lay outside the gene matches. In germline, CDR1 is LNHDA, CDR2 SQIVND (reference sequence). The CDR3 nucleotides read TGTGCCAGTAGTATGGGACAGGGGGTAGCTGGCTACACCTTC. Residues: CASSMGQGVAGYTF.

The chain carries TRBV19 and TRBJ1-4, with 10 positions matching TRBD1. CDR3 length equals 16 residues. The V gene end was trimmed by 5 bases and the J gene end by 2 bases; junction bases not matched to a gene: 5. Germline-derived CDR1 and CDR2 are LNHDA and SQIVND (reference sequence). In nucleotides, the CDR3 is TGTGCCAGTAGTCCAGGACAGGGGGGGACTAATGAAAAACTGTTTTTT. Translated: CASSPGQGGTNEKLFF.

This chain joins TRBV5-4 and TRBJ2-3; 13 bases align to TRBD2. Trimming at V came to 0 bases and at J to 2 bases, leaving 6 bases not matched to a gene. This CDR3 is built from 18 residues. CDR1 is SGHNT and CDR2 is YYREEE in the germline V gene (reference sequence). In nucleotides, the CDR3 is TGTGCCAGCAGCTTGGAGACCGGACTAGCGGGGGTCACAGATACGCAGTATTTT. Amino acids: CASSLETGLAGVTDTQYF.

V usage is TRBV7-2 and J usage is TRBJ2-7; TRBD1 is a possible D gene (5 bases). Trimming took off 1 base at V and 1 base at J, with 14 bases between the two ends. CDR3 size: 16 residues. Germline CDR1 SGHTA, CDR2 FQGNSA. For the CDR3, the DNA is TGTGCCAGCAGCTTAGTTTCCACAGGTGTTTCCTACGAGCAGTACTTC. Translating it yields CASSLVSTGVSYEQYF. Using reference TRBV7-2 and TRBJ2-7 for the parts outside the CDR3, the full variable domain is GAGVSQSPSNKVTEKGKDVELRCDPISGHTALYWYRQSLGQGLEFLIYFQGNSAPDKSGLPSDRFSAERTGGSVSTLTIQRTQQEDSAVYLCASSLVSTGVSYEQYFGPGTRLTVT.

The count of this clone is one. The chain joins TRBV5-6 to TRBJ2-3; 8 bases fit TRBD1. Germline V gene sequence: CDR1 SGHDT, CDR2 YYEEEE. V lost 4 bases and J lost 0; bases outside the gene matches: 7. The length of the CDR3 is 16 residues. CDR3 residues: CASSPGTGVSTDTQYF. In DNA, the CDR3 is TGTGCCAGCAGCCCCGGGACAGGCGTTAGCACAGATACGCAGTATTTT.

The chain carries TRBV27 and TRBJ1-2; D is undetermined. The germline CDR1 and CDR2 sequences are MNHEY and SMNVEV (reference sequence). V shed 2 bases and J shed 4 bases, with 8 bases lying between them. The length of the CDR3 is 13 residues. DNA of the CDR3: TGTGCCAGCAGTTTAACCGGTTCCTATGGCTACACCTTC. Translating it yields CASSLTGSYGYTF.

J is TRBJ1-2 and V is TRBV7-2; tentatively, D is TRBD1 (6 bases). The CDR3 is made up of 13 amino acids. Looked up from germline, CDR1 is SGHTA and CDR2 is FQGNSA. V lost 5 bases, J lost 4 bases, and 11 bases lay in between. CDR3 sequence reads: CASSAGTFYGYTF. The CDR3 nucleotides are TGTGCCAGCAGCGCCGGGACATTCTATGGCTACACCTTC. The variable domain in full, completed from reference TRBV7-2 and TRBJ1-2, reads GAGVSQSPSNKVTEKGKDVELRCDPISGHTALYWYRQSLGQGLEFLIYFQGNSAPDKSGLPSDRFSAERTGGSVSTLTIQRTQQEDSAVYLCASSAGTFYGYTFGSGTRLTVV.

The chain has TRBV4-3 and TRBJ2-1, with 9 bases matching TRBD2. Germline V CDR1 and CDR2: LGHNA, YSLEER. J was trimmed by 6 bases and V by 2 bases; bases with no gene match: 8. CDR3 length equals 16 residues. CDR3 region: CASSQKTGTSSNEQFF. Written as DNA, the CDR3 is TGCGCCAGCAGCCAAAAGACCGGGACTAGCTCCAATGAGCAGTTCTTC.

V is TRBV28 and J is TRBJ2-7, with D possibly TRBD1 on 6 matching bases. The V end was cut by 5 bases, the J end by 3 bases, with 17 bases between. Germline CDR1 and CDR2: MDHEN and SYDVKM. This CDR3 is built from 15 residues. The CDR3 nucleotides read TGTGCCAGCAGTCAAGGGGGAGTCGGGGACTACGAGCAGTACTTC. It yields the protein CASSQGGVGDYEQYF.

This chain joins TRBV2 and TRBJ1-2; weak D call: TRBD1 (6 bases). This CDR3 has 18 residues. V was shortened by 7 bases and J by 4 bases, with 28 bases between the two germline ends. Per the germline V gene, CDR1 is SNHLY and CDR2 is FYNNEI. CDR3 sequence reads: CASTLPGEKTSRRYGYTF. The CDR3 DNA follows: TGTGCCAGCACGTTACCAGGGGAAAAAACCAGCAGGCGCTATGGCTACACCTTC. Drawing the rest from reference TRBV2 and TRBJ1-2, the complete variable domain is EPEVTQTPSHQVTQMGQEVILRCVPISNHLYFYWYRQILGQKVEFLVSFYNNEISEKSEIFDDQFSVERPDGSNFTLKIRSTKLEDSAMYFCASTLPGEKTSRRYGYTFGSGTRLTVV.

This clone came up a few times. The chain is built from TRBV18 and TRBJ1-3, with TRBD1 as a possible D gene (5 bases). The germline V gene encodes CDR1 KGHSH and CDR2 LQKENI. V was pared by 0 bases and J by 4 bases, with 10 bases between. The CDR3 consists of 15 residues. The CDR3 is CASSPPEGLGNTIYF. DNA for the CDR3: TGTGCCAGCTCACCACCGGAGGGACTGGGAAACACCATATATTTT.

This sequence joins TRBV18 and TRBJ2-1; D possibly corresponds to TRBD1 (6 bases). Trimming left V 3 bases short and J 0 bases short, with 12 bases between. The germline gives CDR1 KGHSH, CDR2 LQKENI. CDR3 length: 16 amino acids. In DNA form, the CDR3 reads TGTGCCAGCTCACCGGTCCAGGGGAGCTCCTACAATGAGCAGTTCTTC. Residues: CASSPVQGSSYNEQFF. Full variable domain (remainder filled in from reference TRBV18 and TRBJ2-1): NAGVMQNPRHLVRRRGQEARLRCSPMKGHSHVYWYRQLPEEGLKFMVYLQKENIIDESGMPKERFSAEFPKEGPSILRIQQVVRGDSAAYFCASSPVQGSSYNEQFFGPGTRLTVL.

This chain connects TRBV7-2 to TRBJ1-1; the D gene is possibly TRBD1 (5 bases). Trimming stripped 5 bases from V and 4 bases from J, with 14 bases between. Germline CDR1 and CDR2: SGHTA and FQGNSA. The CDR3 is made up of 14 amino acids. The CDR3 region has the DNA TGTGCCAGCAGCGCCTGGGGCCCCTCCACTGAAGCTTTCTTT. Amino acids: CASSAWGPSTEAFF.

This chain connects TRBV6-5 to TRBJ1-5, with TRBD1 matching over 8 bases. V lost 6 bases, J lost 7 bases, and 8 bases stayed unmatched. This CDR3 is 14 amino acids long. Per germline, CDR1 MNHEY and CDR2 SVGAGI. CDR3 protein: CASRRQGLGQPQHF. The CDR3 bases are TGTGCCAGCAGACGACAGGGGTTAGGCCAGCCCCAGCATTTT.

This clone has only a few counts. V usage is TRBV5-1 and J usage is TRBJ1-1; 8 nucleotides align to TRBD1. The CDR3 covers 14 residues. CDR1 and CDR2 (germline): SGHRS, YFSETQ. The V gene end was trimmed by 2 bases and the J gene end by 3 bases; junction bases not matched to a gene: 3. The CDR3 spells CASSLLQGDTEAFF. CDR3 bases: TGCGCCAGCAGCTTACTACAGGGGGACACTGAAGCTTTCTTT.

This chain links TRBV5-5 with TRBJ2-5, with D perhaps TRBD1 (6 bases). CDR1 and CDR2 from the germline V gene are SGHKS and YYEKEE (reference sequence). V lost 4 bases and J 5 bases, leaving 9 bases between the germline ends. CDR3 length: 12 residues. The DNA of the CDR3 is TGTGCCAGCAGCCGTCAGGGGGAGACCCAGTACTTC. This codes for CASSRQGETQYF.

The genes are TRBV7-2 and TRBJ1-1; D gene unclear. CDR3 length: 14 amino acids. V was cut by 1 base and J by 6 bases, with 12 bases left in between. From germline, CDR1 is SGHTA and CDR2 FQGNSA. CDR3 loop: CASSLDRGVAEAFF. In DNA, the CDR3 is TGTGCCAGCAGCTTAGACCGGGGAGTCGCTGAAGCTTTCTTT.

Only one count was recorded for this clone. Sequence at one end of the junction differs from germline and may be a read error. This chain joins TRBV7-7 and TRBJ2-2, with D unclear. The germline V gene has CDR1 SSHAT and CDR2 FNYEAQ (reference sequence). The CDR3 extends over 14 amino acids. CDR3 nucleotide sequence: TGTGCTAGCAGCTTGGCACCCAGCACCGGGGAGCTGTTTTTT. As protein: CASSLAPSTGELFF.

This rearrangement joins TRBV6-5 to TRBJ2-3, with D possibly being TRBD2 (7 bases). The germline CDR1 and CDR2 sequences are MNHEY and SVGAGI. The germline V and J ends were trimmed by 5 bases and 6 bases, with 18 bases remaining between them. The CDR3 has 15 amino acids. The CDR3 sequence is CASSGGGGEGDTQYF. DNA of the CDR3: TGTGCCAGCAGTGGTGGGGGCGGGGAGGGGGATACGCAGTATTTT.

The chain links TRBV29-1 to TRBJ2-2; 9 bases line up with TRBD1. CDR1 SQVTM and CDR2 ANQGSEA come from the germline V gene. Losses at the gene ends were 3 bases for V and 5 bases for J; bases not matched to a gene: 4. CDR3 length: 14 amino acids. The CDR3: CSVDGTGRTGELFF. The CDR3 DNA reads TGCAGCGTTGATGGGACAGGGCGTACCGGGGAGCTGTTTTTT.

The chain links TRBV7-9 to TRBJ1-5; no definite D call. The CDR3 extends over 13 amino acids. In germline, CDR1 is SEHNR, CDR2 FQNEAQ (reference sequence). Trimming removed 2 bases at V and 7 bases at J, with 9 bases between. The CDR3 sequence is CASSLTSGQPQHF. CDR3 coding DNA: TGTGCCAGCAGCTTAACTTCGGGACAGCCCCAGCATTTT.

Here the CDR3 reads CASSPGLAGSQTPLHF. CDR3 coding DNA: TGCGCCAGCAGCCCTGGACTCGCCGGTTCTCAAACCCCCCTCCACTTT. The rearrangement links TRBV5-1 to TRBJ1-6; no clear D. CDR3 length equals 16 residues. The V end lost 4 bases, the J end lost 13 bases, and 24 bases lay between the germline ends. Germline CDR1 SGHRS, CDR2 YFSETQ.

J is TRBJ2-1 and V is TRBV7-8, with TRBD1 as a possible D gene (5 bases). Trimming shortened V by 1 base and J by 8 bases, and 12 bases separated the two germline ends. This CDR3 has 14 amino acids. Germline values: CDR1 SGHVS, CDR2 FQNEAQ. The CDR3, as DNA: TGTGCCAGCAGCTTAGGCCAGGGAAACGATGAGCAGTTCTTC. Encoded protein: CASSLGQGNDEQFF.

This clone has a single count. This sequence joins TRBV27 and TRBJ2-7; D gene ambiguous. The CDR3 consists of 16 residues. V dropped 3 bases and J dropped 1 base, with 16 bases sitting between them. The germline CDR1 and CDR2 sequences are MNHEY and SMNVEV (reference sequence). The CDR3: CASSFVDSRSSYEQYF. The CDR3, as DNA: TGTGCCAGCAGTTTCGTCGATTCCAGGTCGTCCTACGAGCAGTACTTC.

The CDR3 here is CASSEKQCSNQPQHF. The CDR3, as DNA: TGTGCCAGCAGTGAAAAACAGTGTAGCAATCAGCCCCAGCATTTT. The gene calls are TRBV25-1 and TRBJ1-5; D unresolved. The ends were cut back, 2 bases at V and 0 bases at J, with 8 bases in the middle. The CDR3 sequence is 15 residues long. The germline gives CDR1 MGHDK, CDR2 SYGVNS.

The chain has TRBV4-2 and TRBJ2-2; D is unresolved. Trimming left V 0 bases short and J 4 bases short, with 9 bases between. The CDR3 sequence is 15 residues long. CDR1 LGHNA and CDR2 YNFKEQ come from the germline V gene. In DNA, the CDR3 is TGTGCCAGCAGCCAAGATTTAACTATCACCGGGGAGCTGTTTTTT. This sequence encodes CASSQDLTITGELFF.

The rearrangement joins TRBV6-5 to TRBJ2-7; 8 bases agree with TRBD1. The germline V gene has CDR1 MNHEY and CDR2 SVGAGI. CDR3 size: 12 residues. Losses at the gene ends were 10 bases for V and 4 bases for J; bases not matched to a gene: 6. This chain's CDR3 is CATRQGTYEQYF. The CDR3 DNA is TGTGCCACCCGACAGGGGACGTACGAGCAGTACTTC.

CDR3 protein: CASSESRGANVLTF. The CDR3 DNA sequence: TGTGCCAGCAGTGAAAGTAGAGGGGCCAACGTCCTGACTTTC. The chain recombines TRBV2 with TRBJ2-6; D gene ambiguous. CDR3 length: 14 residues. Germline V gene data show CDR1 as SNHLY and CDR2 as FYNNEI. V shed 2 bases and J shed 4 bases, with 6 bases lying between them.

This clone is medium-sized by share. CDR3 coding DNA: TGTGCCAGCAGGGAACAGGGGGTGAGTGACACCTTCTATGGCTACACCTTC. The encoded protein is CASREQGVSDTFYGYTF. The gene calls are TRBV27 and TRBJ1-2; 8 bases match TRBD1. CDR1 is MNHEY and CDR2 is SMNVEV in the germline V gene (reference sequence). The CDR3 consists of 17 residues. Trimming took 6 bases from V and 4 from J; bases not matched to a gene: 16.

This clone was observed a single time. The J gene is TRBJ1-1, the V gene TRBV2, with D unresolved. Germline V gene data show CDR1 as SNHLY and CDR2 as FYNNEI. V was cut by 6 bases and J by 0 bases, with 5 bases left in between. The CDR3 spans 12 residues. The CDR3 reads CASSYLNTEAFF. DNA for the CDR3: TGTGCCAGCAGCTACTTGAACACTGAAGCTTTCTTT. Variable domain in full (rest from reference TRBV2 and TRBJ1-1): EPEVTQTPSHQVTQMGQEVILRCVPISNHLYFYWYRQILGQKVEFLVSFYNNEISEKSEIFDDQFSVERPDGSNFTLKIRSTKLEDSAMYFCASSYLNTEAFFGQGTRLTVV.

V usage is TRBV5-1 and J usage is TRBJ2-6; D perhaps matches TRBD1 (6 bases). Germline CDR1 reads SGHRS; CDR2 reads YFSETQ. Trimming shortened V by 7 bases and J by 0 bases, and 14 bases separated the two germline ends. CDR3 length equals 16 residues. The CDR3 sequence is CASSPGQLSGANVLTF. CDR3 in DNA: TGCGCCAGCTCCCCGGGACAACTCTCTGGGGCCAACGTCCTGACTTTC.